Following are 30 T cell receptor beta chains from one sample sequenced in a study of blood T cells in healthy people across ages. The authors ran a second PCR of 7 to 11 cycles using a sample-barcoded 5' primer and a J-beta primer mix. MiXCR, applied by TCRdb to the 5' RACE reads, yields one record per CDR3 protein. The sample consists of approximately 880,000 distinct CDR3 sequences, about 44% of them appearing once. Sequences were obtained from blood. The receptors here all came from a man aged 25-40 years in good health.

This clonotype was recorded at least ten times. The genes are TRBV5-1 and TRBJ1-4; D is ambiguous. CDR3 size: 14 residues. The V gene's germline CDR1 is SGHRS and CDR2 YFSETQ. Trimming took 4 bases from V and 0 from J, leaving 7 bases between them. The CDR3 nucleotides are TGCGCCAGCAGCCCCGACTCAACTAATGAAAAACTGTTTTTT. This gives the protein CASSPDSTNEKLFF.

This clonotype has a handful of counts. The CDR3 bases are TGTGCCAGCAGCTTAGCCGGGACAGGCCCTGAAAAACTGTTTTTT. Protein: CASSLAGTGPEKLFF. The chain combines TRBV7-2 with TRBJ1-4; 8 bases agree with TRBD1. V was pared by 0 bases and J by 7 bases, with 4 bases of the junction left unmatched. This CDR3 is built from 15 residues. Germline V lookup: CDR1 SGHTA, CDR2 FQGNSA.

The V gene is TRBV29-1, the J gene TRBJ2-3; D is uncertain. The V gene lost 4 bases and the J gene lost 4 bases, with 21 bases spanning the gap. CDR3 length: 16 residues. Germline V gene lookup returns CDR1 SQVTM and CDR2 ANQGSEA. CDR3: CSVGADAFTAADTQYF. In DNA form, the CDR3 reads TGCAGCGTTGGGGCGGACGCATTTACCGCGGCAGATACGCAGTATTTT.

The V and J genes are TRBV6-1 and TRBJ2-1; the D gene is possibly TRBD1 (6 bases). CDR3 length equals 15 residues. V lost 2 bases and J lost 2, with 10 bases in between. Germline CDR1 is MNHNS and CDR2 is SASEGT. The chain's CDR3 is CASSEKQGTYNEQFF. The DNA of the CDR3 is TGTGCCAGCAGTGAAAAACAGGGAACCTACAATGAGCAGTTCTTC.

This clonotype has just a few counts. This chain uses TRBV30 with TRBJ2-1; TRBD1 matches at 7 bases. There are 15 residues in the CDR3. After removal of 4 bases from V and 7 bases from J, the junction contained 13 bases not matched to a gene. Germline assignment: CDR1 GTSNPN and CDR2 SVGIG (reference sequence). The CDR3 DNA follows: TGTGCCTGGAAAAAGACAGGGCAATATTGGAATGAGCAGTTCTTC. This encodes CAWKKTGQYWNEQFF.

This clonotype was counted only a few times. The rearrangement links TRBV6-5 to TRBJ1-4; 7 nucleotides agree with TRBD1. Losses at the gene ends were 4 bases for V and 8 bases for J; bases not matched to a gene: 7. CDR3 length: 14 amino acids. CDR1 is MNHEY, CDR2 SVGAGI, per germline. The CDR3 reads CASSLQGLEEKLFF. The CDR3 nucleotides read TGTGCCAGCAGTTTACAGGGGCTAGAGGAAAAACTGTTTTTT.

The chain joins TRBV5-6 to TRBJ1-2; D ambiguous. V lost 5 bases and J lost 5, with 10 bases in between. CDR1 and CDR2 (germline): SGHDT, YYEEEE. This CDR3 region has 12 residues. The chain's CDR3 is CASSIREYGYTF. The CDR3 DNA follows: TGTGCCAGCAGTATACGAGAGTATGGCTACACCTTC.

The rearrangement links TRBV6-5 to TRBJ2-5, with D perhaps given as TRBD1 or TRBD2 (5 bases each). CDR1 is MNHEY and CDR2 is SVGAGI in the germline V gene. This CDR3 spans 15 amino acids. The ends were cut back, 8 bases at V and 5 bases at J, with 21 bases in the middle. CDR3 amino acids: CASGYLGVEGETQYF. The CDR3 DNA is TGTGCCAGCGGGTACTTGGGGGTCGAGGGGGAGACCCAGTACTTC.

The chain carries TRBV5-1 and TRBJ2-1; perhaps TRBD2 as D (5 bases). The DNA matches TRBJ2-7 better at its end, which makes the J call doubtful. This CDR3 has 17 residues. CDR1 and CDR2 from the germline V gene are SGHRS and YFSETQ. Here the CDR3 DNA reads TGCGCCAGCAGCGCCCCTGGAGGCCCATTCCCTTACAATGAGCAGTACTTC. As protein: CASSAPGGPFPYNEQYF.

This clonotype showed up just a few times. V and J are TRBV4-2 and TRBJ2-5; 7 positions agree with TRBD1. The CDR3 spans 17 residues. The ends lost 1 base at V and 1 base at J; junction bases unmatched: 9. Germline CDR1 and CDR2: LGHNA and YNFKEQ. CDR3 amino acids: CASSQVGDREIQETQYF. The CDR3 nucleotides are TGTGCCAGCAGCCAAGTCGGAGACAGGGAAATCCAAGAGACCCAGTACTTC.

The V gene is TRBV20-1, the J gene TRBJ1-4; a possible D gene is TRBD1 (6 bases). V gave up 3 bases and J gave up 10 bases, with 18 bases separating them. CDR3 size: 14 residues. Germline V lookup: CDR1 DFQATT, CDR2 SNEGSKA (reference sequence). The CDR3 DNA reads TGCAGTGCTAGTTTCTCAGGGGATTTTGCAAAACTGTTTTTT. It encodes CSASFSGDFAKLFF.

As for this clonotype: Compared with germline, one end of the junction differs, possibly owing to a read error. The CDR3 region has the DNA TGTACCAGCCGTCCGGGGGGATCCTACAATGAGCAGTTCTTC. Protein: CTSRPGGSYNEQFF. The V call is TRBV2, the J call TRBJ2-1; 7 bases are a match to TRBD2. The germline V gene has CDR1 SNHLY and CDR2 FYNNEI. The CDR3 has 14 amino acids. Looking up the rest from reference TRBV2 and TRBJ2-1 gives the full variable domain: EPEVTQTPSHQVTQMGQEVILRCVPISNHLYFYWYRQILGQKVEFLVSFYNNEISEKSEIFDDQFSVERPDGSNFTLKIRSTKLEDSAMYFCTSRPGGSYNEQFFGPGTRLTVL.

CDR3 in amino acids: CASSLALKQHNEQFF. The DNA of the CDR3 is TGTGCCAGCAGCTTAGCGCTAAAACAGCACAATGAGCAGTTCTTC. The chain carries TRBV7-9 and TRBJ2-1; D not certain. V was trimmed by 0 bases and J by 5 bases, leaving 11 bases between them. Germline-derived CDR1 and CDR2 are SEHNR and FQNEAQ (reference sequence). CDR3 size: 15 residues.

V and J are TRBV5-1 and TRBJ1-1; TRBD1 might be the D (6 bases). With 0 bases removed from V and 2 bases from J, the gap between germline ends came to 14 bases. This CDR3 comprises 16 residues. Germline CDR1 is SGHRS and CDR2 is YFSETQ. CDR3 coding DNA: TGCGCCAGCAGCTTGGCGCCAGGGGCATCCAACACTGAAGCTTTCTTT. The encoded protein is CASSLAPGASNTEAFF.

The chain couples TRBV30 to TRBJ2-7; D possibly corresponds to TRBD1 (6 bases). CDR3 length: 11 residues. Trimming stripped 4 bases from V and 4 bases from J, with 8 bases between. Germline V gene data show CDR1 as GTSNPN and CDR2 as SVGIG (reference sequence). The CDR3 sequence: CAWNREYEQYF. The CDR3 DNA is TGTGCCTGGAACAGGGAGTACGAGCAGTACTTC.

The table lists this clonotype with a few counts. The chain has TRBV5-1 and TRBJ1-2; D unresolved. With 1 base removed from V and 0 bases from J, the gap between germline ends came to 7 bases. Looked up from germline, CDR1 is SGHRS and CDR2 is YFSETQ. The length of the CDR3 is 14 residues. The CDR3 DNA reads TGCGCCAGCAGCTTGTCACTCACTAACTATGGCTACACCTTC. This sequence encodes CASSLSLTNYGYTF. Based on the CDR3 plus reference TRBV5-1 and TRBJ1-2, the full variable domain is KAGVTQTPRYLIKTRGQQVTLSCSPISGHRSVSWYQQTPGQGLQFLFEYFSETQRNKGNFPGRFSGRQFSNSRSEMNVSTLELGDSALYLCASSLSLTNYGYTFGSGTRLTVV.

This clonotype was found a few times. The V gene is TRBV29-1, the J gene TRBJ2-5; 10 bases fit TRBD1. The J call is in doubt because the DNA end fits TRBJ2-7 better. The CDR3 sequence is 13 residues long. The V gene's germline CDR1 is SQVTM and CDR2 ANQGSEA. CDR3 DNA: TGCAGCGCCGTAGACAGGGGGCATTACGAGCAGTACTTC. Protein sequence: CSAVDRGHYEQYF.

This clonotype is a singleton in its sample. V usage is TRBV5-1 and J usage is TRBJ1-1; D call uncertain. The CDR3 is made up of 14 amino acids. CDR1 is SGHRS and CDR2 is YFSETQ in the germline V gene. V was clipped by 4 bases and J by 0 bases, with 10 bases between them. The CDR3 DNA reads as TGCGCCAGCAGCCCCGGACTCTTGAACACTGAAGCTTTCTTT. Its translation: CASSPGLLNTEAFF.

This clonotype showed up just once. The chain links TRBV30 to TRBJ2-7; possible D gene TRBD2, 6 bases. CDR3 length: 14 amino acids. Trimming shortened V by 0 bases and J by 3 bases, and 12 bases separated the two germline ends. Germline V gene data show CDR1 as GTSNPN and CDR2 as SVGIG (reference sequence). CDR3: CAWSVGGILYEQYF. The CDR3 nucleotides read TGTGCCTGGAGTGTTGGCGGGATACTCTACGAGCAGTACTTC.

The chain links TRBV28 to TRBJ2-7; TRBD2 might be the D (5 bases). Trimming took off 2 bases at V and 0 bases at J, with 17 bases between the two ends. In germline, CDR1 is MDHEN, CDR2 SYDVKM. The CDR3 is 17 residues long. For the CDR3, the DNA is TGTGCCAGCAGTTTACGAGTTCTAGCCCTGAGCTCCTACGAGCAGTACTTC. This encodes CASSLRVLALSSYEQYF.

V is TRBV7-6 and J is TRBJ2-7, with D tentatively TRBD1 (6 bases). Germline V lookup: CDR1 SGHVS, CDR2 FNYEAQ. V was shortened by 4 bases and J by 6 bases, with 13 bases between the two germline ends. The CDR3 contains 13 residues. The chain's CDR3 is CASSWNRAGEQYF. For the CDR3, the DNA is TGTGCCAGCAGCTGGAACAGGGCTGGCGAGCAGTACTTC.

The chain recombines TRBV5-1 with TRBJ2-7, with D unclear. In germline, CDR1 is SGHRS, CDR2 YFSETQ. Trimming removed 0 bases from V and 4 bases from J, with 14 bases in between. CDR3 size: 15 residues. Written as DNA, the CDR3 is TGCGCCAGCAGCTTGGTAGGATGGCGGAATTACGAGCAGTACTTC. This codes for CASSLVGWRNYEQYF.

The chain couples TRBV12-3 or TRBV12-4 to TRBJ1-1; the D gene is possibly TRBD1 (5 bases). This CDR3 contains 14 residues. V was cut by 5 bases and J by 1 base, with 11 bases left in between. The chain's CDR3 is CASSPADRNTEAFF. CDR3 sequence (DNA): TGTGCCAGCAGTCCTGCAGACAGGAACACTGAAGCTTTCTTT.

This clonotype was observed a single time. Written as DNA, the CDR3 is TGCAGTGCCGAACCCGAGGGGGCTCCTAACTATGGCTACACCTTC. Translating it yields CSAEPEGAPNYGYTF. The V and J genes are TRBV20-1 and TRBJ1-2, with 7 positions matching TRBD1. J lost 0 bases, V lost 6 bases, and 10 bases had no gene match. CDR1 and CDR2 from the germline V gene are DFQATT and SNEGSKA (reference sequence). This CDR3 contains 15 residues.

This clonotype was recorded a few times. The V and J genes are TRBV10-3 and TRBJ2-3; either TRBD1 or TRBD2 may fit D (5 bases each). The V gene's germline CDR1 is ENHRY and CDR2 SYGVKD. Trimming pared 4 bases from V and 3 bases from J, leaving 8 bases between. The CDR3 has 13 amino acids. Written as DNA, the CDR3 is TGTGCCATCAGTGGGGACCTAACAGATACGCAGTATTTT. Protein sequence: CAISGDLTDTQYF.

This clonotype was observed a handful of times. The gene calls are TRBV12-3 or TRBV12-4 and TRBJ2-7; D remains unclear. The CDR3 is made up of 14 amino acids. Trimming removed 5 bases from V and 0 bases from J, with 11 bases in between. The CDR3 DNA follows: TGTGCCAGCAGTCCCCAATCATTCTCCTACGAGCAGTACTTC. Its protein is CASSPQSFSYEQYF.

The chain has TRBV7-2 and TRBJ2-3; possibly TRBD1 for D (6 bases). This CDR3 region has 16 residues. Per the germline V gene, CDR1 is SGHTA and CDR2 is FQGNSA. Trimming pared 1 base from V and 0 bases from J, leaving 11 bases between. CDR3 loop: CASSLGRTASTDTQYF. DNA for the CDR3: TGTGCCAGCAGCTTAGGGAGGACAGCCAGCACAGATACGCAGTATTTT.

This clonotype was picked up a small number of times. The chain combines TRBV5-6 with TRBJ2-1, with a tentative D call TRBD2 (5 bases). CDR3 length equals 14 residues. V was cut by 4 bases and J by 5 bases, with 13 bases left in between. Germline CDR1 and CDR2: SGHDT and YYEEEE. The CDR3 DNA reads as TGTGCCAGCAGCATCCGGGGAGCCCACAATGAGCAGTTCTTC. This translates into CASSIRGAHNEQFF.

This clonotype was recorded only once. The chain carries TRBV6-5 and TRBJ1-1; no reliable D call. V was clipped by 1 base and J by 0 bases, with 18 bases between them. This CDR3 has 18 residues. Germline assignment: CDR1 MNHEY and CDR2 SVGAGI. The CDR3 is CASSYYDLNSPLNTEAFF. The CDR3 DNA sequence: TGTGCCAGCAGTTACTACGATCTTAACAGTCCTTTGAACACTGAAGCTTTCTTT.

This clonotype was counted at least ten times. The chain employs TRBV3-1 and TRBJ2-7, with no clear D. Germline loops: CDR1 LGHDT, CDR2 YNNKEL (reference sequence). This CDR3 is 11 amino acids long. The V gene lost 1 base and the J gene lost 6 bases, with 4 bases spanning the gap. In DNA, the CDR3 is TGTGCCAGCAGCCAAGGGGTCGAGCAGTACTTC. Translation gives CASSQGVEQYF.